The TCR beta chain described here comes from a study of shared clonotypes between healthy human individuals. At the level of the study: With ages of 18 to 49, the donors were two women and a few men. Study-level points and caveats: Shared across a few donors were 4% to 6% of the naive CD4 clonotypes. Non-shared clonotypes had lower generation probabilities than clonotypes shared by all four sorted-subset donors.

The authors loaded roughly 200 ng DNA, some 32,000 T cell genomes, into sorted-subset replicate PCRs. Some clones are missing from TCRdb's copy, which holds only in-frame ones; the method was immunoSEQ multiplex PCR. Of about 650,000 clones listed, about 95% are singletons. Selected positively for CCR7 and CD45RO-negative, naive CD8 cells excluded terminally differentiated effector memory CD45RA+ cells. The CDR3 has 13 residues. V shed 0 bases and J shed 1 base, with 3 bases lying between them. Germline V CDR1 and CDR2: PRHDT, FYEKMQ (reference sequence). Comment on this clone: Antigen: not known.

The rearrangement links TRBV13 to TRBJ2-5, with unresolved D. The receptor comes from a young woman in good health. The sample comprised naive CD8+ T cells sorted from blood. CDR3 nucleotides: TGTGCCAGCAGCTTAGGAGTCCAAGAGACCCAGTACTTC. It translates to CASSLGVQETQYF.